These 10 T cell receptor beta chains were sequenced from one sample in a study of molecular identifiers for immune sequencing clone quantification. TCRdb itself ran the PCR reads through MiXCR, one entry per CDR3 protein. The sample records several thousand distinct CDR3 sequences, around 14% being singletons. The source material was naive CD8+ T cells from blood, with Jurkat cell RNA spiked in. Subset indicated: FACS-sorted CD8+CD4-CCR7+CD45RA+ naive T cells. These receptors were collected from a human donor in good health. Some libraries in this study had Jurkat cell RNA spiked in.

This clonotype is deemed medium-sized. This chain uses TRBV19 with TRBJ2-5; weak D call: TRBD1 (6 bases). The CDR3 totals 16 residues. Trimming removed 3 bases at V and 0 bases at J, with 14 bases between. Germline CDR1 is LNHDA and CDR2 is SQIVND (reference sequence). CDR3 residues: CASSMGARAYQETQYF. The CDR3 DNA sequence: TGTGCCAGTAGTATGGGGGCCAGAGCGTACCAAGAGACCCAGTACTTC.

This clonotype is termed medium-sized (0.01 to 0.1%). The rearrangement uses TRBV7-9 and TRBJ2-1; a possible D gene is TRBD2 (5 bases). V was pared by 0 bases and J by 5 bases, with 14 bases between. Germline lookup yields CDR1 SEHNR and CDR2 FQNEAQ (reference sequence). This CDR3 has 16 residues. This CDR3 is CASSLAEAYPHNEQFF. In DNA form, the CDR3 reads TGTGCCAGCAGCTTAGCGGAGGCCTATCCCCACAATGAGCAGTTCTTC. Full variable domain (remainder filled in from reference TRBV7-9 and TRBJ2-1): DTGVSQNPRHKITKRGQNVTFRCDPISEHNRLYWYRQTLGQGPEFLTYFQNEAQLEKSRLLSDRFSAERPKGSFSTLEIQRTEQGDSAMYLCASSLAEAYPHNEQFFGPGTRLTVL.

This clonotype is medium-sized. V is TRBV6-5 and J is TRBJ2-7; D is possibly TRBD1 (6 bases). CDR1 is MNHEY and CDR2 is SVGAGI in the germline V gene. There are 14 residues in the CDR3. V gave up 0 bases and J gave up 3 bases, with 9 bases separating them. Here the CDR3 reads CASSYSGGFYEQYF. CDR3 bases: TGTGCCAGCAGTTACTCAGGGGGTTTCTACGAGCAGTACTTC.

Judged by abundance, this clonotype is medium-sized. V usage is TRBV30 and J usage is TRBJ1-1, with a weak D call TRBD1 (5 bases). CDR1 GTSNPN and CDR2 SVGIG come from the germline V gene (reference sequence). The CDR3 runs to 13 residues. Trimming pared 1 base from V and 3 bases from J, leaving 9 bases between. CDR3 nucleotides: TGTGCCTGGAGTGCCAGGGTTGACACTGAAGCTTTCTTT. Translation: CAWSARVDTEAFF.

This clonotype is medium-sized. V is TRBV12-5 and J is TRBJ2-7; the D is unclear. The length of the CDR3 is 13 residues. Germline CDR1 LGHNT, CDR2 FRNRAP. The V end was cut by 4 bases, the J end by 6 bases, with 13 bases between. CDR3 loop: CASGSGLRFEQYF. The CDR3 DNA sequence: TGTGCTAGTGGTTCCGGGCTGAGGTTCGAGCAGTACTTC. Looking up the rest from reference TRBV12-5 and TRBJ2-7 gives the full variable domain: DARVTQTPRHKVTEMGQEVTMRCQPILGHNTVFWYRQTMMQGLELLAYFRNRAPLDDSGMPKDRFSAEMPDATLATLKIQPSEPRDSAVYFCASGSGLRFEQYFGPGTRLTVT.

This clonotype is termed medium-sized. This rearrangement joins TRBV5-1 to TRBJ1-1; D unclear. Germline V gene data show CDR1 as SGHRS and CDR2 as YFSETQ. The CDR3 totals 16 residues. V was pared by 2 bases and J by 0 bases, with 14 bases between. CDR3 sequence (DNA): TGCGCCAGCAGCTTTGTAAAAGGACCTATGAACACTGAAGCTTTCTTT. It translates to CASSFVKGPMNTEAFF.

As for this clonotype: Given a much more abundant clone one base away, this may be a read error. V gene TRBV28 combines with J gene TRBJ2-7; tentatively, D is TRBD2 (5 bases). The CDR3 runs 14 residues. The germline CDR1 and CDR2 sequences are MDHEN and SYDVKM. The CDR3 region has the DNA TGTGCCAGCAGTTTAGGGCTAGCCTACTACGAGCAGTGCTTC. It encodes CASSLGLAYYEQCF.

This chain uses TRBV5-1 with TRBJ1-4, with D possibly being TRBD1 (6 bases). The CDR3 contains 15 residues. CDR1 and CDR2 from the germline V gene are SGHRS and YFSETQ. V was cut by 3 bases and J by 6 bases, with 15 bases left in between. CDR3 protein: CASSSLGTYYEKLFF. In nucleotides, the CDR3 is TGCGCCAGCAGCTCGCTCGGGACATATTATGAAAAACTGTTTTTT.

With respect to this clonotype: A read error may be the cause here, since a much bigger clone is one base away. CDR3 amino acids: CAGRTYEQYF. CDR3 bases: TGTGCCGGCAGGACTTACGAGCAGTACTTC. The chain recombines TRBV6-2 or TRBV6-3 with TRBJ2-7; a weak D match, TRBD2 (5 bases). Germline V gene data show CDR1 as MNHEY and CDR2 as SVGEGT. The CDR3 spans 10 residues.

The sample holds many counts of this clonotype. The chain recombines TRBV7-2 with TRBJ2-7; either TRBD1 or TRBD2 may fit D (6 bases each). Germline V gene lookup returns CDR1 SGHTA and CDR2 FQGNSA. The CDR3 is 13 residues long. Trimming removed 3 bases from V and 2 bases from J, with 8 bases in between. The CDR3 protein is CASSFRGPYEQYF. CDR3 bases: TGTGCCAGCAGCTTCCGGGGGCCCTACGAGCAGTACTTC.